The T cell receptor beta chain under discussion was sequenced for a study of T cells in localized non-small cell lung cancer (dated by TCRdb to the early 2020s). About the investigation overall: The study examined T cell repertoires in roughly 240 patients with early-stage NSCLC and compared tumors with uninvolved tumor-adjacent lungs. The cohort consisted of around 250 treatment-naive NSCLC patients whose localized lung tumors had been resected. The mean age of the NSCLC patients was roughly 70 years, with roughly 120 men and 110 or so women. The full study reports these points: Of the top 100 tumor clones, a median of approximately 60 were detected in paired uninvolved adjacent lung; 28 were also among that lung's top 100. Since the design was exploratory, TCR variables were selected using unadjusted p-values with no false-discovery rate correction. Multi-region tumor sequencing was not performed, so intratumor heterogeneity could not be excluded. Uninvolved tumor-adjacent lung showed the highest T cell clonality, higher than tumor, which suggests more focused antigenic responses in the uninvolved tumor-adjacent lung. Longer overall survival was associated with higher T cell density in blood, whereas shorter survival was associated with higher clonality in adjacent lung.

CDR1 and CDR2 (LNHDA, SQIVND) derive from the germline V gene (reference sequence). Relative to germline, V is 4 bases shorter and J is 9 bases shorter, with 22 bases between their ends. The CDR3 goes from the cysteine to the phenylalanine over 16 residues. Left in the record is the CDR3 DNA by itself, 48 bases read in frame from the first base. At diagnosis, tumor, uninvolved tumor-adjacent lung and peripheral blood were collected and then preserved as a mix of FFPE and fresh-frozen material. For TCR repertoire profiling, the blood samples were analyzed as peripheral blood mononuclear cells. The immunoSEQ Assay was used to sequence TCR beta CDR3 regions from DNA. Regarding the original processing steps: To compute T cell density, TCR beta template counts were normalized to usable DNA, which was estimated by amplifying housekeeping genes. Using the preseqR package, richness was estimated by extrapolating to 120,000 templates for tissue samples and 400,000 templates for PBMC samples. Clonality was defined as one minus Pielou's evenness. Tissue-enriched TCRs were identified through differential abundance testing performed on productive amino-acid clonotypes, with a minimum total count of 5 and an alpha of 0.1. The Jaccard Index and the Morisita Overlap Index were used to measure repertoire overlap between compartments. GLIPH clustered TCR beta CDR3s with public tetramer-defined viral CDR3s; viral motifs required at least three viral sequences plus V-gene enrichment. This immuneACCESS table, as held by TCRdb, lists in-frame sequences with V and J called but not all clones. Of the missing ones, under half trace to an unresolved V gene in checked studies; the others have no known cause. That table gives V, J and clone size, and the DNA gave D and trimming. The table for this sample lists tens of thousands of clones; just over 85% of them were counted only once. Jointly, the top ten make up 4% to 4.5% of the sample.

A few counts support this clone. It lacks a known antigen. No base quality values were provided; no much bigger clone lies one nucleotide off. The sequence is built from TRBV19 and TRBJ2-1; TRBD1 is perhaps the D gene, given 6 matching bases. Sequenced material: peripheral blood, taken before any cancer treatment. This TCR came from a male donor at least 60 years old with stage III lung adenocarcinoma. This receptor has the CDR3 CASSTQGRGWYIEQFF. The DNA sequence is TGTGCCAGTAGTACCCAGGGCAGGGGATGGTATATTGAGCAGTTCTTC. Here the CDR3 is joined to the reference TRBV19 and TRBJ2-1 genes, and the full variable domain is: DGGITQSPKYLFRKEGQNVTLSCEQNLNHDAMYWYRQDPGQGLRLIYYSQIVNDFQKGDIAEGYSVSREKKESFPLTVTSAQKNPTAFYLCASSTQGRGWYIEQFFGPGTRLTVL.